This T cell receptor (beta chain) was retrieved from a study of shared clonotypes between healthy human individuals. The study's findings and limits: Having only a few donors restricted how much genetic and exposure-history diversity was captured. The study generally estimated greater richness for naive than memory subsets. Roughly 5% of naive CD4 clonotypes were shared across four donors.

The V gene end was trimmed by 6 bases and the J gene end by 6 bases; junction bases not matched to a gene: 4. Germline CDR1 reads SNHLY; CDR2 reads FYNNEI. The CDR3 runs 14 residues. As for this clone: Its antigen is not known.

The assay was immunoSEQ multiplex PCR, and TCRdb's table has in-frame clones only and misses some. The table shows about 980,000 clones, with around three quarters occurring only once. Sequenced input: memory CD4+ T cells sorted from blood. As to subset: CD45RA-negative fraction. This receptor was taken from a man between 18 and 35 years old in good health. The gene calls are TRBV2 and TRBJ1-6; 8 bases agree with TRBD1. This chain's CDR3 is CASRGQVSNSPLHF. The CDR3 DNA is TGTGCCAGCAGGGGACAGGTTTCTAATTCACCCCTCCACTTT.